The 15 T cell receptor beta chains presented below share a single source sample, sequenced in a study of shared clonotypes between healthy human individuals. Libraries were prepared by immunoSEQ multiplex PCR; TCRdb keeps only in-frame clonotypes and omits some of them. The sample shows about 670,000 clones, 60% to 80% of them seen only once. The sample was memory CD4+ T cells sorted from blood. Subset noted: CD45RA-negative fraction. Source of these receptors: a woman aged 30 to 39 in good health.

A single count supports this clone. One end of the junction does not line up with germline, which may come from a read error. This chain joins TRBV29-1 and TRBJ2-7; 7 bases fit TRBD2. Germline lookup yields CDR1 SQVTM and CDR2 ANQGSEA. CDR3 length: 13 amino acids. The CDR3 is CSGTSGTSFEQYF. CDR3 DNA sequence: TGCAGCGGTACCAGCGGGACCTCCTTCGAGCAGTACTTC.

Comments on this clone: Other DNA sequences in the sample encode the same CDR3. This sequence joins TRBV5-1 and TRBJ2-7; TRBD1 agrees at 9 bases. The CDR3 is 15 residues long. The germline V gene encodes CDR1 SGHRS and CDR2 YFSETQ. With V trimmed by 0 bases and J by 6 bases, 7 bases remained unmatched. CDR3 protein: CASSLGDRDRGEQYF. The CDR3, as DNA: TGCGCCAGCAGCTTGGGGGACAGGGATCGAGGCGAGCAGTACTTC. Drawing the rest from reference TRBV5-1 and TRBJ2-7, the complete variable domain is KAGVTQTPRYLIKTRGQQVTLSCSPISGHRSVSWYQQTPGQGLQFLFEYFSETQRNKGNFPGRFSGRQFSNSRSEMNVSTLELGDSALYLCASSLGDRDRGEQYFGPGTRLTVT.

The V gene is TRBV7-9, the J gene TRBJ1-2; no clear D. CDR1 is SEHNR, CDR2 FQNEAQ, per germline (reference sequence). Trimming took 1 base from V and 2 from J, leaving 11 bases between them. The CDR3 runs 15 residues. The DNA of the CDR3 is TGTGCCAGCAGCTTAGAAGGGTACGGGAACTATGGCTACACCTTC. Amino acids: CASSLEGYGNYGYTF.

The chain links TRBV7-2 to TRBJ1-3; perhaps TRBD1 as D (6 bases). This CDR3 has 18 amino acids. Germline V gene lookup returns CDR1 SGHTA and CDR2 FQGNSA. V dropped 1 base and J dropped 1 base, with 17 bases sitting between them. The CDR3 DNA is TGTGCCAGCAGCTTAGATGGTATGGGGGGCAAATCTGGAAACACCATATATTTT. Translating gives CASSLDGMGGKSGNTIYF.

The chain employs TRBV7-2 and TRBJ1-2; 9 positions match TRBD1. Trimming cost V 5 bases and J 4 bases; bases outside gene matches: 11. Germline V gene sequence: CDR1 SGHTA, CDR2 FQGNSA. The CDR3 runs to 16 residues. For the CDR3, the DNA is TGTGCCAGCAGCCTACAATTGGGACAGGGTGCCTATGGCTACACCTTC. This encodes CASSLQLGQGAYGYTF.

The chain couples TRBV29-1 to TRBJ2-7; 8 bases are shared with TRBD2. After removal of 5 bases from V and 2 bases from J, the junction contained 5 bases not matched to a gene. CDR1 is SQVTM and CDR2 is ANQGSEA in the germline V gene. The CDR3 length is 13 residues. DNA of the CDR3: TGCAGCGTTTACTTAGCGGGGACCTACGAGCAGTACTTC. Protein product: CSVYLAGTYEQYF.

The gene calls are TRBV2 and TRBJ1-3, with 7 bases lining up with TRBD1. The V segment lost 9 bases and the J segment 3 bases; nucleotides outside the gene matches: 8. CDR1 is SNHLY and CDR2 is FYNNEI in the germline V gene. CDR3 size: 14 residues. The CDR3 DNA follows: TGTGCCAGTACCGGACAGGCTAATGGAAACACCATATATTTT. Protein: CASTGQANGNTIYF.

The table lists this clone with a few counts. Different DNA sequences within this sample yield the same CDR3. This sequence joins TRBV6-1 and TRBJ1-5; 8 bases are a match to TRBD1. The CDR3 is 16 amino acids. With V trimmed by 0 bases and J by 4 bases, 5 bases remained unmatched. Germline V gene lookup returns CDR1 MNHNS and CDR2 SASEGT. The CDR3 sequence is CASSEARRTGNQPQHF. CDR3 nucleotide sequence: TGTGCCAGCAGTGAAGCGCGGCGGACAGGGAATCAGCCCCAGCATTTT.

This chain joins TRBV2 and TRBJ2-4, with 7 bases lining up with TRBD2. The CDR3 sequence is 14 residues long. V trimming: 4 bases; J trimming: 3 bases; junction bases outside the gene matches: 3. The germline gives CDR1 SNHLY, CDR2 FYNNEI. CDR3 sequence reads: CASSVIAGKNIQYF. The CDR3 DNA follows: TGTGCCAGCAGTGTGATAGCGGGCAAAAACATTCAGTACTTC.

The chain couples TRBV5-1 to TRBJ2-7, with 12 bases that match TRBD2. Germline lookup yields CDR1 SGHRS and CDR2 YFSETQ. This CDR3 has 15 residues. The ends lost 0 bases at V and 6 bases at J; junction bases unmatched: 4. The CDR3 reads CASSLDASGRAEQYF. The CDR3 DNA follows: TGCGCCAGCAGCTTGGATGCTAGCGGGAGGGCCGAGCAGTACTTC. The whole variable domain, remainder taken from reference TRBV5-1 and TRBJ2-7, is KAGVTQTPRYLIKTRGQQVTLSCSPISGHRSVSWYQQTPGQGLQFLFEYFSETQRNKGNFPGRFSGRQFSNSRSEMNVSTLELGDSALYLCASSLDASGRAEQYFGPGTRLTVT.

This clone was seen a few times. This rearrangement joins TRBV11-2 to TRBJ2-7, with TRBD2 matching over 10 bases. Germline CDR1 reads SGHAT; CDR2 reads FQNNGV. V shed 2 bases and J 3 bases; nucleotides not matched to a gene: 7. The length of the CDR3 is 16 residues. In DNA form, the CDR3 reads TGTGCCAGCAGCTTACAAAGACTAGCGGGTTACTACGAGCAGTACTTC. Translated, it gives CASSLQRLAGYYEQYF.

In this sample, this clone turned up once. The gene calls are TRBV4-1 and TRBJ2-1; D might be TRBD2 (7 bases). Per germline, CDR1 MGHRA and CDR2 YSYEKL. The CDR3 consists of 16 residues. Trimming cost V 2 bases and J 3 bases, with 14 bases left between them. The CDR3 DNA reads as TGCGCCAGCAGCCAACCCAAGGGGGGGGTCTACAATGAGCAGTTCTTC. This translates into CASSQPKGGVYNEQFF.

The rearrangement uses TRBV6-4 and TRBJ2-1; TRBD2 aligns across 7 bases. V was clipped by 4 bases and J by 8 bases; unmatched bases: 11. CDR3 size: 15 residues. Germline V gene lookup returns CDR1 MRHNA and CDR2 SNTAGT. CDR3 coding DNA: TGTGCCAGCAGTGCGCTAGCGGACCCCGGGGATGAGCAGTTCTTC. Its translation: CASSALADPGDEQFF.

The V and J genes are TRBV4-1 and TRBJ2-1, with D maybe TRBD1 (5 bases). The length of the CDR3 is 16 residues. Trimming stripped 1 base from V and 9 bases from J, with 19 bases between. Germline V lookup: CDR1 MGHRA, CDR2 YSYEKL. CDR3 nucleotides: TGCGCCAGCAGCCAAGTTTCTGCCAGGGCGGCTAGTGAGCAGTTCTTC. This translates into CASSQVSARAASEQFF.

This clone was observed a few times. The chain links TRBV7-8 to TRBJ1-5; 8 bases fit TRBD1. Unmatched junction bases numbered 9, after V lost 2 bases and J lost 6 bases. The CDR3 runs to 16 residues. The germline CDR1 and CDR2 sequences are SGHVS and FQNEAQ. The CDR3 here is CASSLSGQGGSQPQHF. Written as DNA, the CDR3 is TGTGCCAGCAGCTTAAGCGGACAGGGTGGGAGTCAGCCCCAGCATTTT.